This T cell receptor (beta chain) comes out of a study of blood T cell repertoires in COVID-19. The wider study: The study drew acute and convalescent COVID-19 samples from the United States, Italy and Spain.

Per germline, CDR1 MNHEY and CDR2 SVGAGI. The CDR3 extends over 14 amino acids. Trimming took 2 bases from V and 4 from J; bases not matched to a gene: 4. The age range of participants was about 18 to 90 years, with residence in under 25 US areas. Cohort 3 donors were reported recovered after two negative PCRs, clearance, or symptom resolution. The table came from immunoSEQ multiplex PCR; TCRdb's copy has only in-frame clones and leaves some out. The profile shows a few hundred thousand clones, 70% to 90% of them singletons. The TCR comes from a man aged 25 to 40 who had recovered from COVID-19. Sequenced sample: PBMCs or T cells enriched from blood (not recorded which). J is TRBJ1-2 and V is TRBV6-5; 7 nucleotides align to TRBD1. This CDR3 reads CASSYQGTAYGYTF. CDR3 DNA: TGTGCCAGCAGTTACCAGGGGACAGCCTATGGCTACACCTTC.